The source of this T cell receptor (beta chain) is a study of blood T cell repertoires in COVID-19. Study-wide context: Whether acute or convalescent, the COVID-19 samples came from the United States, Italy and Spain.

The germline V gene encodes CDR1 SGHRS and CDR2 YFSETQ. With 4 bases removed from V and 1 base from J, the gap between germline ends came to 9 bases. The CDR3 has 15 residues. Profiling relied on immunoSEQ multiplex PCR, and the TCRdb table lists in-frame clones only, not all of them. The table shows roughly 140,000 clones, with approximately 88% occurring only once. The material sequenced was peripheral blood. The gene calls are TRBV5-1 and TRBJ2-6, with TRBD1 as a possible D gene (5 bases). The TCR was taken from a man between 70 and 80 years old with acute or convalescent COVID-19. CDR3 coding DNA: TGCGCCAGCAGCGTAACAGGATCTGGGGCCAACGTCCTGACTTTC. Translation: CASSVTGSGANVLTF.